This passage covers 24 T cell receptor beta chains from one sample sequenced in a study of cytomegalovirus exposure and HLA in healthy donors. PCR primers comprised 60 Vbeta and 13 Jbeta primers. TCRdb's copy holds only in-frame clones and misses some; the assay was immunoSEQ multiplex PCR. The repertoire holds about 240,000 clones, about 81% seen once, with around 8.6% in the top ten. Material: PBMCs. These receptors were obtained from an older woman in good health and CMV-seropositive.

The V and J genes are TRBV5-1 and TRBJ1-2; D unclear. This CDR3 is built from 12 residues. Trimming cost V 4 bases and J 10 bases, with 14 bases left between them. Per germline, CDR1 SGHRS and CDR2 YFSETQ. The CDR3 protein is CASSPGGVVYTF. CDR3 coding DNA: TGCGCCAGCAGCCCGGGTGGAGTGGTCTACACCTTC.

This rearrangement joins TRBV5-1 to TRBJ2-7; 7 nucleotides match TRBD1. The trim removed 5 bases at V and 1 base at J, leaving 6 bases unmatched. CDR3 length: 14 residues. Germline values: CDR1 SGHRS, CDR2 YFSETQ. CDR3 sequence: CASSRRGQSYEQYF. CDR3 bases: TGCGCCAGCAGTCGACGGGGACAGTCCTACGAGCAGTACTTC.

The chain is built from TRBV5-4 and TRBJ2-1; TRBD2 might be the D (5 bases). Per the germline V gene, CDR1 is SGHNT and CDR2 is YYREEE (reference sequence). This CDR3 region has 15 residues. Between the trimmed V and J ends, which lost 4 bases and 0 bases, there was a span of 11 bases. The chain's CDR3 is CASSGLSGSYNEQFF. CDR3 bases: TGTGCCAGCAGCGGCCTGAGCGGCTCCTACAATGAGCAGTTCTTC.

V gene TRBV28 combines with J gene TRBJ2-2; D is unclear. The V end lost 5 bases, the J end lost 2 bases, and 6 bases lay between the germline ends. Germline V gene sequence: CDR1 MDHEN, CDR2 SYDVKM. The CDR3 length is 13 residues. The CDR3 nucleotides read TGTGCCAGCAGTCAGACAAACACCGGGGAGCTGTTTTTT. This encodes CASSQTNTGELFF.

V is TRBV7-9 and J is TRBJ1-1; the D is unclear. Trimming removed 5 bases from V and 1 base from J, with 8 bases in between. CDR1 and CDR2 (germline): SEHNR, FQNEAQ (reference sequence). The CDR3 loop spans 13 amino acids. The CDR3 DNA follows: TGTGCCAGCAGCGTTGTCCAGAACACTGAAGCTTTCTTT. This encodes CASSVVQNTEAFF.

The sample holds a few counts of this clone. This rearrangement joins TRBV18 to TRBJ1-2; 9 nucleotides align to TRBD1. The germline CDR1 and CDR2 sequences are KGHSH and LQKENI. The V gene end was trimmed by 0 bases and the J gene end by 5 bases; junction bases not matched to a gene: 10. This CDR3 is 17 amino acids long. The CDR3 DNA sequence: TGTGCCAGCTCACCACCTACGGGACAGGGAACCCTTTATGGCTACACCTTC. This gives the protein CASSPPTGQGTLYGYTF.

This chain links TRBV7-9 with TRBJ2-7; a possible D gene is TRBD2 (6 bases). CDR3 length: 17 amino acids. Germline V CDR1 and CDR2: SEHNR, FQNEAQ (reference sequence). Trimming removed 1 base at V and 4 bases at J, with 20 bases between. The CDR3 sequence: CASSLGVGGRPYYEQYF. CDR3 DNA: TGTGCCAGCAGCTTAGGGGTCGGGGGTAGGCCCTATTACGAGCAGTACTTC.

V gene TRBV7-9 combines with J gene TRBJ2-1; TRBD2 matches 8 bases. From germline, CDR1 is SEHNR and CDR2 FQNEAQ (reference sequence). The CDR3 length is 14 residues. The junction had 6 bases not matched to a gene; V was cut back by 2 bases and J by 9 bases. The CDR3 here is CASSLSNRGGEQFF. CDR3 in DNA: TGTGCCAGCAGCTTATCGAACCGGGGGGGTGAGCAGTTCTTC.

The chain carries TRBV5-1 and TRBJ2-3, with 10 bases lining up with TRBD2. The germline V gene encodes CDR1 SGHRS and CDR2 YFSETQ. The CDR3 covers 16 residues. V shed 0 bases, J shed 1 base, and the junction held 2 bases outside the gene matches. CDR3 sequence (DNA): TGCGCCAGCAGCTTGGCACTAGCGGGGCGCACAGATACGCAGTATTTT. It translates to CASSLALAGRTDTQYF.

The CDR3 reads CASSPDRTDTQYF. CDR3 DNA: TGTGCCAGCTCACCGGACAGAACAGATACGCAGTATTTT. This chain links TRBV18 with TRBJ2-3; weak D call: TRBD1 (6 bases). From germline, CDR1 is KGHSH and CDR2 LQKENI. The CDR3 sequence is 13 residues long. Trimming removed 3 bases from V and 3 bases from J, with 7 bases in between.

V gene TRBV6-1 combines with J gene TRBJ2-7; D is unresolved. CDR1 is MNHNS and CDR2 is SASEGT in the germline V gene. The CDR3 runs 12 residues. V lost 4 bases to trimming and J lost 5 bases, with 9 bases between them. The CDR3 loop is CASSAYEDEQYF. CDR3 nucleotide sequence: TGTGCCAGCAGTGCCTACGAGGACGAGCAGTACTTC.

This chain joins TRBV7-9 and TRBJ2-7, with 7 nucleotides matching TRBD1. J gave up 1 base and V 5 bases, and 8 bases lay outside the gene matches. The CDR3 is 15 residues long. The germline V gene has CDR1 SEHNR and CDR2 FQNEAQ (reference sequence). CDR3 region: CASSPLGGGSYEQYF. CDR3 coding DNA: TGTGCCAGCAGCCCCTTAGGGGGCGGGTCCTACGAGCAGTACTTC.

The CDR3 bases are TGTGCCAGCATGTTTGGGACTAGCGGAGAGCAGTTCTTC. Translated: CASMFGTSGEQFF. The chain couples TRBV25-1 to TRBJ2-1, with 11 bases matching TRBD2. CDR3 length equals 13 residues. Per the germline V gene, CDR1 is MGHDK and CDR2 is SYGVNS. J gave up 10 bases and V 7 bases, and 6 bases lay outside the gene matches.

The chain joins TRBV6-5 to TRBJ1-2, with 7 bases identical to TRBD1. The CDR3 extends over 13 amino acids. Germline trimming cut 4 bases from V and 8 bases from J; bases unmatched to any gene: 7. Germline V CDR1 and CDR2: MNHEY, SVGAGI. CDR3 in amino acids: CASSSDRVEGYTF. CDR3 sequence (DNA): TGTGCCAGCAGTTCTGACAGGGTAGAAGGCTACACCTTC.

The CDR3 loop is CASSQVGRRNTEAFF. For the CDR3, the DNA is TGCGCCAGCAGCCAAGTGGGGAGGCGTAACACTGAAGCTTTCTTT. The chain combines TRBV4-1 with TRBJ1-1; D is ambiguous. Germline V gives CDR1 MGHRA, CDR2 YSYEKL. The CDR3 loop spans 15 amino acids. Trimming removed 1 base at V and 2 bases at J, with 11 bases between.

This clone came up once. The chain recombines TRBV10-1 with TRBJ2-5, with 9 bases fitting TRBD2. The CDR3 contains 15 residues. After removal of 0 bases from V and 4 bases from J, the junction contained 3 bases not matched to a gene. Germline lookup yields CDR1 WNHNN and CDR2 SYGVQD (reference sequence). CDR3 sequence reads: CASSESVLAGETQYF. The CDR3, as DNA: TGCGCCAGCAGTGAGTCGGTACTAGCGGGAGAGACCCAGTACTTC.

The chain carries TRBV28 and TRBJ2-5; 10 positions match TRBD1. The J call may be mistaken, given a closer DNA end match to TRBJ2-7. The CDR3 length is 14 residues. Germline CDR1 MDHEN, CDR2 SYDVKM. Written as DNA, the CDR3 is TGTGCCAGCAGGGAGACAGGGGGCAGATACGAGCAGTACTTC. Translated, it gives CASRETGGRYEQYF.

The chain uses TRBV5-4 and TRBJ2-7, with 10 bases lining up with TRBD1. With V trimmed by 2 bases and J by 5 bases, 7 bases remained unmatched. Germline CDR1 SGHNT, CDR2 YYREEE (reference sequence). There are 15 residues in the CDR3. The CDR3 nucleotides are TGTGCCAGCAGCTTAGGGGGACAGGGGATAAACGAGCAGTACTTC. It yields the protein CASSLGGQGINEQYF.

J is TRBJ1-3 and V is TRBV5-6; unclear D gene. There are 14 residues in the CDR3. The V end lost 8 bases, the J end lost 2 bases, and 14 bases lay between the germline ends. CDR1 and CDR2 (germline): SGHDT, YYEEEE. As DNA, the CDR3 is TGTGCCAGTGTTAAAACGGGAGCTGGAAACACCATATATTTT. Translation: CASVKTGAGNTIYF.

DNA for the CDR3: TGCGCCAGCAGCCCGGGACTAGCACTAGATACGCAGTATTTT. Its protein is CASSPGLALDTQYF. V and J are TRBV4-1 and TRBJ2-3; 9 bases agree with TRBD2. V lost 4 bases to trimming and J lost 5 bases; unmatched junction nucleotides: 4. Germline-derived CDR1 and CDR2 are MGHRA and YSYEKL. The CDR3 covers 14 residues.

This clone appeared once. This rearrangement joins TRBV6-6 to TRBJ2-7; 7 bases line up with TRBD1. The CDR3 loop spans 15 amino acids. V shed 2 bases, J shed 0 bases, and the junction held 4 bases outside the gene matches. Germline V gives CDR1 MNHNY, CDR2 SVGAGI (reference sequence). CDR3 in amino acids: CASSYGRGPSYEQYF. The CDR3, as DNA: TGTGCCAGCAGTTACGGTAGGGGGCCCTCCTACGAGCAGTACTTC.

About this clone itself: Other DNA variants within this sample encode the same CDR3. The chain is built from TRBV19 and TRBJ2-7; a possible D gene is TRBD1 (5 bases). The V end lost 1 base, the J end lost 2 bases, and 9 bases lay between the germline ends. CDR3 length: 14 residues. Germline V gives CDR1 LNHDA, CDR2 SQIVND (reference sequence). This CDR3 is CASSIAGLAYEQYF. The CDR3 bases are TGTGCCAGTAGTATAGCAGGGCTCGCCTACGAGCAGTACTTC.

The chain recombines TRBV2 with TRBJ2-7; D gene unclear. In germline, CDR1 is SNHLY, CDR2 FYNNEI. There are 15 residues in the CDR3. Trimming removed 7 bases at V and 6 bases at J, with 22 bases between. CDR3 residues: CASISRVGVVGEQYF. The CDR3 bases are TGTGCCAGCATCTCGAGAGTAGGAGTAGTAGGCGAGCAGTACTTC.

The chain recombines TRBV20-1 with TRBJ2-7; D gene ambiguous. V lost 5 bases, J lost 4 bases, and 9 bases lay in between. CDR1 and CDR2 from the germline V gene are DFQATT and SNEGSKA (reference sequence). This CDR3 is built from 11 residues. This chain's CDR3 is CSAQHLYEQYF. The CDR3 DNA follows: TGCAGTGCTCAACACCTTTACGAGCAGTACTTC.